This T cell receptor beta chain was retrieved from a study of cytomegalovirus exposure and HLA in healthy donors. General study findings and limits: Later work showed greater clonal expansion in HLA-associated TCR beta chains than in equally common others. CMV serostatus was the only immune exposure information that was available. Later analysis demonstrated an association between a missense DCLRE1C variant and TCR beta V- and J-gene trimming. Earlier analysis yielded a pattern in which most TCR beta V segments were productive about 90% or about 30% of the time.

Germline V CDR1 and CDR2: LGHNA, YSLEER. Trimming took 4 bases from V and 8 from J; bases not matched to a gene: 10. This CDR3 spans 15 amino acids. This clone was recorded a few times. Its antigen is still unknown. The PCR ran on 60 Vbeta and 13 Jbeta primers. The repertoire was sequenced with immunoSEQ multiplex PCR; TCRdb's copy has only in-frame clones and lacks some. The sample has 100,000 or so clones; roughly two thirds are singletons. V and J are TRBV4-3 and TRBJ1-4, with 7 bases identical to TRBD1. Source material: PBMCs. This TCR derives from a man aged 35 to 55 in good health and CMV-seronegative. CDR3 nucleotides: TGCGCCAGCAGCCGATTGACAGGGATTCAGGAAAAACTGTTTTTT. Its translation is CASSRLTGIQEKLFF.